The entry below describes one T cell receptor (beta chain). This entry comes from a study of shared clonotypes between healthy human individuals. Looked up from germline, CDR1 is SGDLS and CDR2 is YYNGEE. The CDR3 contains 14 residues. Trimming took 0 bases from V and 3 from J, leaving 9 bases between them. Generated by immunoSEQ multiplex PCR, the TCRdb table keeps only in-frame clones and is missing some. This table has millions of clones, 85% to 95% appearing once. The CD4+ fraction was divided into a CD45RA+ naive subset and a CD45RA-negative memory subset. The sequence came from a young man in good health. The sequencing input was naive CD4+ T cells sorted from blood. The subset: CD45RA+ positively selected. The V call is TRBV9, the J call TRBJ1-2; D is ambiguous. The DNA for the CDR3 is TGTGCCAGCAGCGTAGAATCTGGAGACTATGGCTACACCTTC. Protein sequence: CASSVESGDYGYTF. The full variable domain, with the rest looked up from reference TRBV9 and TRBJ1-2, is DSGVTQTPKHLITATGQRVTLRCSPRSGDLSVYWYQQSLDQGLQFLIQYYNGEERAKGNILERFSAQQFPDLHSELNLSSLELGDSALYFCASSVESGDYGYTFGSGTRLTVV.